These T cell receptor beta chains were read from a single sample in a study of cytomegalovirus exposure and HLA in healthy donors. Data came from immunoSEQ multiplex PCR; TCRdb stores just in-frame clones and leaves some out. The sample consists of about 130,000 clones, 80% of them appearing once. The sequencing sample was made of PBMCs. The receptors stem from a man aged 30 to 39 in good health and CMV-seronegative. The CDR3 runs from the conserved cysteine through the conserved F or W.

TRBJ1-1	16	TRBV5-4	CASSPRGQGLNTEAFF
TRBJ2-2	14	TRBV4-3	CASNRELFAGELFF
TRBJ1-5	14	TRBV18	CASSRFQSNQPQHF
TRBJ1-5	20	TRBV5-1	CASSSKPRTGLVYSNQPQHF
TRBJ1-1	14	TRBV27	CASSSPDRGSEAFF
TRBJ2-5	13	TRBV5-4	CAGSFDSQETQYF
TRBJ1-2	14	TRBV11-2	CASSLTGALNGYTF
TRBJ1-1	11	TRBV29-1	CSVDMNTEAFF
TRBJ1-2	14	TRBV28	CASRSGQGAKGYTF
NA	12	TRBV2	CATAMRSYEQYF
TRBJ2-5	13	TRBV18	CASSPVGGETQYF
TRBJ2-1	15	TRBV2	CASSGGFSSYNEQFF
TRBJ2-1	12	TRBV19	CASISGYNEQFF
TRBJ2-7	16	TRBV5-1	CASSPPSGRSSYEQYF
TRBJ2-3	12	TRBV10-3	CAISLEEDTQYF
TRBJ1-2	15	TRBV7-9	CASSLRDSLRYGYTF
TRBJ2-7	15	TRBV7-2	CASSQPGTGGFEQYF
TRBJ1-4	13	TRBV29-1	CSVWGQLNEKLFF
TRBJ2-5	14	TRBV5-1	CASSLTGGRETQYF
TRBJ2-3	16	TRBV28	CASTLSMLAGEDTQYF
TRBJ2-1	13	TRBV6-6	CASSYSIANEQFF
TRBJ1-2	14	TRBV28	CASSTRTGAYGYTF
TRBJ2-1	12	TRBV9	CASSVVRGEQFF
TRBJ1-2	15	TRBV6-4	CASSVAGQGNYGYTF
TRBJ2-1	13	TRBV30	CAWRSAGGNEQFF
TRBJ2-1	15	TRBV5-6	CASSLPGLAGTEQFF
TRBJ1-2	12	TRBV29-1	CSYDRGDYGYTF
TRBJ1-5	15	TRBV7-2	CASSPWGRGNQPQHF
TRBJ2-5	14	TRBV5-1	CASSLAAGLETQYF
TRBJ2-1	15	TRBV2	CASSRQGPTYNEQFF
TRBJ2-7	15	TRBV19	CASSTRDTRFWEQYF
TRBJ2-7	15	TRBV7-2	CASSPGSGPSYEQYF
TRBJ2-3	17	TRBV28	CASLGLAGGPGRDTQYF
TRBJ2-5	18	TRBV4-2	CASSPHSSASGVQETQYF
TRBJ1-3	13	TRBV9	CASSKDRGNTIYF
TRBJ1-5	14	TRBV30	CACSRGISNQPQHF
TRBJ2-1	16	TRBV28	CASSLLLASTYNEQFF
TRBJ2-1	18	TRBV19	CASSTIRQGDYLRNEQFF
TRBJ1-1	14	TRBV28	CASRTGQGDTEAFF
TRBJ2-7	13	TRBV5-6	CASSSTGGHEQYF
TRBJ2-7	11	TRBV19	CATGGDYEQYF
TRBJ2-2	15	TRBV6-1	CASSKEGVRVGELFF